These 2 T cell receptor beta chains were all obtained from the same sample, sequenced in a study of blood T cell repertoires in COVID-19. The table came from immunoSEQ multiplex PCR; TCRdb's copy has only in-frame clones and leaves some out. The table shows around 220,000 clones, with 70% to 90% occurring only once. Source material: peripheral blood. These receptors all stem from a woman between 50 and 59 years old with acute or convalescent COVID-19.

V gene TRBV3-1 (or the pseudogene TRBV3-2) combines with J gene TRBJ1-1; D call uncertain. Germline CDR1 and CDR2: LGHDT and YNNKEL (reference sequence). V lost 3 bases, J lost 1 base, and 9 bases lay in between. This CDR3 comprises 14 residues. The DNA for the CDR3 is TGTGCCAGCAGCCACCGCAAGAGGAACACTGAAGCTTTCTTT. Amino acids: CASSHRKRNTEAFF.

Written as DNA, the CDR3 is TGTGCCAGCAGCTCCGGCCCTCAGGGAGGTGGAAACACCATATATTTT. It specifies CASSSGPQGGGNTIYF. V and J are TRBV6-2 or TRBV6-3 and TRBJ1-3; maybe TRBD1 (5 bases). In germline, CDR1 is MNHEY, CDR2 SVGEGT. V lost 6 bases and J 3 bases, leaving 18 bases between the germline ends. This CDR3 has 16 amino acids.